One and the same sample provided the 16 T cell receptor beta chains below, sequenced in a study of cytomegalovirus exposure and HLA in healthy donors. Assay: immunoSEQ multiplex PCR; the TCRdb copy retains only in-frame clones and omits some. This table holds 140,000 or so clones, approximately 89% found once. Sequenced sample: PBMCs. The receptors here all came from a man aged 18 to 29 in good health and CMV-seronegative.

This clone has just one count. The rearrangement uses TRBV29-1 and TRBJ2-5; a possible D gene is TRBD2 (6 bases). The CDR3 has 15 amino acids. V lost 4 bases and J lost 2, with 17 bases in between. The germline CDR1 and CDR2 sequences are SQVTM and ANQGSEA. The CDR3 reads CSVARIADRQETQYF. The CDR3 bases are TGCAGCGTTGCGAGGATAGCGGATAGACAAGAGACCCAGTACTTC.

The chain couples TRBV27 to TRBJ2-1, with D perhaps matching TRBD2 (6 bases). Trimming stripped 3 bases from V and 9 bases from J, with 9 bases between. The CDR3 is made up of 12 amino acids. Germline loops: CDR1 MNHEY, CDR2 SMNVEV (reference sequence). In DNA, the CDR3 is TGTGCCAGCAGTTTCCGGGGGACTGAGCAGTTCTTC. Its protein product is CASSFRGTEQFF.

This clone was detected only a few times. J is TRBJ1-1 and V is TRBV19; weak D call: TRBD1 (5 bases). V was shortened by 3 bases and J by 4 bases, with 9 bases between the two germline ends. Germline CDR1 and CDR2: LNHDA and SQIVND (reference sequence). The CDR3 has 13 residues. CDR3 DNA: TGTGCCAGTAGTATTGGGGGGACCACTGAAGCTTTCTTT. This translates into CASSIGGTTEAFF.

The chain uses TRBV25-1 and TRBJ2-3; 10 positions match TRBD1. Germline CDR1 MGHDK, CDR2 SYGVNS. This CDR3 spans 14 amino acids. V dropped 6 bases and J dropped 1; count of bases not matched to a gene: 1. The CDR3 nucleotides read TGTGCCAGCAGGGGGACAGGGGGCACAGATACGCAGTATTTT. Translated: CASRGTGGTDTQYF.

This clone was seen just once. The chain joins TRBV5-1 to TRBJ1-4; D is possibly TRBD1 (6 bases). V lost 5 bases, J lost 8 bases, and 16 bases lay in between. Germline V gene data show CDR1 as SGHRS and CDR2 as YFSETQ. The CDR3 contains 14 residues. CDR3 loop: CASSLWGPGEKLFF. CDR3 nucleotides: TGCGCCAGCAGTCTATGGGGGCCAGGGGAAAAACTGTTTTTT.

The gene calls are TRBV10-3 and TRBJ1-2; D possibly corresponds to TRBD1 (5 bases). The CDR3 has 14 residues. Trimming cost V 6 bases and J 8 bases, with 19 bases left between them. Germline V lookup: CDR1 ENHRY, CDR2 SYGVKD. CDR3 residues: CAISPGDMGWGYTF. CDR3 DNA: TGTGCCATCAGCCCGGGGGATATGGGTTGGGGCTACACCTTC.

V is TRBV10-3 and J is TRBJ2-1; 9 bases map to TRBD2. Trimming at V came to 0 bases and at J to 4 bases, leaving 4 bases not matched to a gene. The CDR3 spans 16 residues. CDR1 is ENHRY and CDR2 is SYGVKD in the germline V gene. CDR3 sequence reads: CAISESGAGGYNEQFF. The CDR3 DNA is TGTGCCATCAGTGAGTCGGGAGCGGGGGGATACAATGAGCAGTTCTTC.

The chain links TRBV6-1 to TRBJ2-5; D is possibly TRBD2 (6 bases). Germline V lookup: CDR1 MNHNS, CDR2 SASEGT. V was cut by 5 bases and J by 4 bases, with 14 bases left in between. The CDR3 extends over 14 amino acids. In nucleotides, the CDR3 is TGTGCCAGCAGTCCAAGCTACGGGAGAGAGACCCAGTACTTC. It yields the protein CASSPSYGRETQYF.

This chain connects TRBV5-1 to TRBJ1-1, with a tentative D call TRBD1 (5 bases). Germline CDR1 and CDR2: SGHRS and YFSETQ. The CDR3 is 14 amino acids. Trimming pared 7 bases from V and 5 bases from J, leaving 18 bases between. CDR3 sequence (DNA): TGCGCCAGCTTTACGGAGGGGACGCGGACTGAAGCTTTCTTT. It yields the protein CASFTEGTRTEAFF.

The CDR3 DNA reads TGTGCCAGCAGTGAAGGTAGCGCCTACGAGCAGTACGTC. It is translated as CASSEGSAYEQYV. The rearrangement joins TRBV6-1 to TRBJ2-7, with a weak D call TRBD2 (5 bases). In germline, CDR1 is MNHNS, CDR2 SASEGT. Deletions cut 1 base from V and 2 bases from J, with 6 bases between. This CDR3 region has 13 residues.

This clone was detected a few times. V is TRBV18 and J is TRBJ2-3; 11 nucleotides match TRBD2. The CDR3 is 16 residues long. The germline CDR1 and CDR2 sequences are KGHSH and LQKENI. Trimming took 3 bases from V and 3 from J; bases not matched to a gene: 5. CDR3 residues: CASSPLAGGPTDTQYF. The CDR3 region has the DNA TGTGCCAGCTCACCGTTAGCGGGAGGGCCGACAGATACGCAGTATTTT.

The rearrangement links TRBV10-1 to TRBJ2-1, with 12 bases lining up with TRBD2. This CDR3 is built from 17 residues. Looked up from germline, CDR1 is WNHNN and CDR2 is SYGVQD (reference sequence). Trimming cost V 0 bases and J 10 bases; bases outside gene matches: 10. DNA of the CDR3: TGCGCCAGCAGTGAGTCGACCCTAGCGGGAGGGCCGAAAGAGCAGTTCTTC. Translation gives CASSESTLAGGPKEQFF.

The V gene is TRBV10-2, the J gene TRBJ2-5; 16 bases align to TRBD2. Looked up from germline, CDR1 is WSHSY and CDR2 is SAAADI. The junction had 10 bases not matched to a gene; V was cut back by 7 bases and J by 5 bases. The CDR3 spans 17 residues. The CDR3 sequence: CASNRGLAGGLRETQYF. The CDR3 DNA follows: TGCGCCAGCAATAGGGGACTAGCGGGAGGGCTAAGGGAGACCCAGTACTTC.

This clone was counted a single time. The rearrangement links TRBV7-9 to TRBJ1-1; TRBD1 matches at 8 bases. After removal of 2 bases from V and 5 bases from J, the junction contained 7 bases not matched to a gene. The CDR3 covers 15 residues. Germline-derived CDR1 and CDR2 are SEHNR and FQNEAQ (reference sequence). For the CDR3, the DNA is TGTGCCAGCAGCTTATGGCAGGGGGCGCGGACTGAAGCTTTCTTT. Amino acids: CASSLWQGARTEAFF.

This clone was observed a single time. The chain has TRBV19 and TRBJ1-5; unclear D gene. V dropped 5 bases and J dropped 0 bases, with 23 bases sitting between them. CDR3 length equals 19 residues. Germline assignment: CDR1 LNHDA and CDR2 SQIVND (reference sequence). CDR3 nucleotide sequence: TGTGCCAGTAGTGGAACACCCGCCGGGAGATCCTATAGCAATCAGCCCCAGCATTTT. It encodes CASSGTPAGRSYSNQPQHF. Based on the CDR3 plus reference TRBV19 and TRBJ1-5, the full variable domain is DGGITQSPKYLFRKEGQNVTLSCEQNLNHDAMYWYRQDPGQGLRLIYYSQIVNDFQKGDIAEGYSVSREKKESFPLTVTSAQKNPTAFYLCASSGTPAGRSYSNQPQHFGDGTRLSIL.

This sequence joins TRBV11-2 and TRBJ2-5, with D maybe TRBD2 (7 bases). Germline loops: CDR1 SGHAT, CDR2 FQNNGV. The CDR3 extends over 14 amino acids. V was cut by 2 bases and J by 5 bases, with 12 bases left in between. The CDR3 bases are TGTGCCAGCAGCTTAACGGGGGGCCTGGAGACCCAGTACTTC. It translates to CASSLTGGLETQYF.